Reported below is one T cell receptor beta chain. This clone's antigen is unknown. Base qualities are not provided; no much larger clone lies one nucleotide away. Sample treatment or condition, as interpreted from the label and publication: live attenuated yellow fever vaccine strain. At every blood-draw timepoint, two biological replicates of bulk PBMCs were collected. A standard Ficoll-Paque protocol was used to isolate PBMCs from peripheral blood. TriZol was used to extract RNA from bulk PBMCs, CD4 and CD8 fractions, and dextramer-positive and dextramer-negative fractions. The source of the sample is a study of T cells after yellow fever vaccination (dated by TCRdb to the late 2010s). Some background on the complete study: Libraries from fractions with low cell numbers were prepared with the SMART-Seq v4 Ultra Low Input RNA kit. To follow T-cell clones before and after primary and booster YFV17D yellow fever vaccination, bulk TCR alpha and beta repertoires were sequenced over time. Blood was collected at multiple timepoints before and after primary and secondary immunization, and bulk PBMC replicates and cell subsets were isolated. Two healthy male donors, one aged 18 to 30 and one aged 30 to 40 years, made up the cohort. The full study reports these points: FACS-sorted repertoires could contain abundant contaminating clonotypes from the bulk population, so computational filtering was required. A small share of clonotypes occurred in both CD4 and CD8 compartments, likely arising from convergent recombination. Only a couple of donors were included in the study, so the extent to which the findings can be generalized is limited. Compared with the primary T-cell response, the secondary T-cell response was weaker but faster, peaking on day 5 rather than day 15. After the booster, most of the clones that had expanded following primary vaccination were detected again (approximately 95% of CD4 and 85% to 90% of CD8), which suggests that memory was broadly maintained.

From a lookup of the germline V gene, CDR1 and CDR2 are LGHNA and YSLEER. A distance of 7 bases separates the germline ends of V and J, which lose 3 bases and 8 bases respectively. Its CDR3 holds 12 amino acids, cysteine through phenylalanine. The retained sequence is limited to the CDR3, 36 bases, with the frame set at the first base. Sequencer: Illumina NovaSeq 6000. Synthesis of TCR cDNA relied on 5'RACE template switching, a step that introduced a universal primer site along with unique molecular identifiers. Priming for cDNA synthesis came from both the TCR alpha and TCR beta constant segments. Library amplification used two PCR steps, and the second PCR step added sample barcodes and sequencing adapters. Sequencing of libraries was done on Illumina HiSeq 2500 (2x100 bp) or NovaSeq (2x150 bp). The authors' analysis ran thus. Reads were demultiplexed and collapsed into UMI consensus sequences with MIGEC, and V(D)J alignment was performed with MiXCR. Vaccine-responding clonotypes were identified with edgeR using replicate PBMC samples, with FDR below 0.01 and a log2 fold change above 5 up to day 15 being required. Bulk clonotypes were assigned CD4 or CD8 identity according to which sequenced CD4 or CD8 repertoire held them at higher abundance. Clones were called with MiXCR by TCRdb after fastp trimmed the public reads at Q25, and only in-frame beta chains were retained. Each CDR3 protein gets just one entry, which takes the most common genes and DNA from the rows behind it. The V and J calls, along with clone size, are taken from TCRdb and not from the paper's own processing. Recorded for this sample are 400,000 or so distinct CDR3 sequences; under 20% of them occurred a single time. The top ten clones comprise roughly a sixth of the sample.

This specimen was PBMCs, taken before the yellow fever booster vaccination. The chain links TRBV4-3 with TRBJ2-2, with the D gene uncertain. The sequence came from a man between 18 and 35 years old who received the YFV17D yellow fever vaccine. The CDR3 loop reads CASSHLQGELFF. Here is the DNA: TGCGCCAGCAGCCACTTACAAGGGGAGCTGTTTTTT.